This entry lists 17 T cell receptor beta chains sequenced from one sample in a study of cytomegalovirus exposure and HLA in healthy donors. PCR primers comprised 60 Vbeta and 13 Jbeta primers. Profiling relied on immunoSEQ multiplex PCR, and the TCRdb table lists in-frame clones only, not all of them. This table holds over 100,000 clones, approximately 90% found once. Specimen: PBMCs. These receptors came from a woman in her thirties in good health and CMV-seronegative.

A few counts support this clone. The chain employs TRBV4-1 and TRBJ1-1, with 9 positions matching TRBD1. The length of the CDR3 is 15 residues. The germline gives CDR1 MGHRA, CDR2 YSYEKL. With V trimmed by 4 bases and J by 2 bases, 5 bases remained unmatched. Here the CDR3 DNA reads TGCGCCAGCAGCCTTAGGGGACAGGGTAACACTGAAGCTTTCTTT. Translation: CASSLRGQGNTEAFF.

This clone was seen only once. The rearrangement joins TRBV6-6 to TRBJ1-5, with 9 nucleotides matching TRBD1. The V gene end was trimmed by 5 bases and the J gene end by 2 bases; junction bases not matched to a gene: 4. Germline-derived CDR1 and CDR2 are MNHNY and SVGAGI (reference sequence). CDR3 length equals 15 residues. The CDR3 reads CASSQDRGGNQPQHF. The CDR3 nucleotides are TGTGCCAGCAGTCAGGACAGGGGAGGCAATCAGCCCCAGCATTTT.

V gene TRBV6-1 combines with J gene TRBJ1-5, with D possibly being TRBD1 (5 bases). The germline V and J ends were trimmed by 1 base and 6 bases, with 10 bases remaining between them. The CDR3 is made up of 14 amino acids. CDR1 and CDR2 from the germline V gene are MNHNS and SASEGT. The CDR3 here is CASSEGGRAQPQHF. The CDR3, as DNA: TGTGCCAGCAGTGAAGGGGGCAGGGCTCAGCCCCAGCATTTT.

The chain links TRBV27 to TRBJ2-1; TRBD2 matches 12 bases. The CDR3 is 18 amino acids. V trimming: 3 bases; J trimming: 4 bases; junction bases outside the gene matches: 10. CDR1 and CDR2 from the germline V gene are MNHEY and SMNVEV (reference sequence). This CDR3 is CASSFPPKGLAGYNEQFF. The CDR3 nucleotides are TGTGCCAGCAGTTTCCCCCCAAAGGGACTAGCGGGTTACAATGAGCAGTTCTTC.

The chain links TRBV9 to TRBJ2-1, with a possible D match to TRBD1 (6 bases). The V end was cut by 0 bases, the J end by 0 bases, with 13 bases between. This CDR3 has 17 amino acids. CDR1 is SGDLS, CDR2 YYNGEE, per germline. The CDR3: CASSVGGGGGSYNEQFF. The CDR3 DNA is TGTGCCAGCAGCGTAGGGGGTGGGGGCGGCTCCTACAATGAGCAGTTCTTC.

This sequence joins TRBV29-1 and TRBJ2-1; 7 bases are shared with TRBD1. J lost 8 bases, V lost 2 bases, and 15 bases had no gene match. The CDR3 loop spans 16 amino acids. The germline gives CDR1 SQVTM, CDR2 ANQGSEA. The CDR3 sequence is CSVERGPLKLGYEQFF. The CDR3 DNA is TGCAGCGTTGAAAGGGGGCCCCTGAAGCTCGGATATGAGCAGTTCTTC.

This chain connects TRBV6-1 to TRBJ1-5; D remains unclear. Germline CDR1 and CDR2: MNHNS and SASEGT. The V gene lost 7 bases and the J gene lost 1 base, with 11 bases spanning the gap. This CDR3 has 14 amino acids. The CDR3 here is CASKGAESNQPQHF. The DNA for the CDR3 is TGTGCCAGCAAGGGAGCAGAAAGCAATCAGCCCCAGCATTTT.

The rearrangement links TRBV6-6 to TRBJ2-1, with 8 positions matching TRBD1. This CDR3 contains 15 residues. Losses at the gene ends were 6 bases for V and 9 bases for J; bases not matched to a gene: 13. Germline V gene lookup returns CDR1 MNHNY and CDR2 SVGAGI (reference sequence). The CDR3 DNA is TGTGCCAGCAGACCCGGACAGGGAGTCCTGGTTGAGCAGTTCTTC. Amino acid sequence: CASRPGQGVLVEQFF.

This clone appeared a single time. The rearrangement uses TRBV20-1 and TRBJ2-5; D gene unclear. Germline CDR1 and CDR2: DFQATT and SNEGSKA (reference sequence). The length of the CDR3 is 11 residues. V shed 5 bases and J shed 5 bases, with 9 bases lying between them. CDR3 DNA sequence: TGCAGTGCTGACCGGCGGGAGACCCAGTACTTC. Translation: CSADRRETQYF.

V gene TRBV5-1 combines with J gene TRBJ2-7, with D possibly matching TRBD1 (6 bases). This CDR3 contains 14 residues. Germline V gene sequence: CDR1 SGHRS, CDR2 YFSETQ. Trimming left V 4 bases short and J 0 bases short, with 11 bases between. CDR3 protein: CASSPGDISYEQYF. For the CDR3, the DNA is TGCGCCAGCAGCCCAGGGGACATCTCCTACGAGCAGTACTTC.

This sequence joins TRBV28 and TRBJ2-1; tentatively, D is TRBD2 (5 bases). CDR1 MDHEN and CDR2 SYDVKM come from the germline V gene. V lost 4 bases to trimming and J lost 6 bases, with 13 bases between them. CDR3 size: 14 residues. The CDR3 coding sequence is TGTGCCAGCAGTTCCCCCCGAGCGGTCAATGAGCAGTTCTTC. Its translation is CASSSPRAVNEQFF.

The chain links TRBV28 to TRBJ1-3; TRBD1 might be the D (5 bases). CDR1 and CDR2 from the germline V gene are MDHEN and SYDVKM. The CDR3 length is 17 residues. V was cut by 7 bases and J by 2 bases, with 21 bases left in between. The CDR3 DNA follows: TGTGCCAGCACCTCCTTAGGGCGTGGCAGGGCTGGAAACACCATATATTTT. Its protein is CASTSLGRGRAGNTIYF.

The rearrangement links TRBV2 to TRBJ1-2; 9 nucleotides line up with TRBD1. V lost 4 bases and J lost 3; bases outside the gene matches: 6. Germline V gene lookup returns CDR1 SNHLY and CDR2 FYNNEI. The CDR3 is 15 residues long. This chain's CDR3 is CASSVGQGEYYGYTF. In nucleotides, the CDR3 is TGTGCCAGCAGTGTGGGACAGGGCGAGTACTATGGCTACACCTTC.

This chain connects TRBV19 to TRBJ1-1; TRBD1 agrees at 9 bases. The V gene's germline CDR1 is LNHDA and CDR2 SQIVND (reference sequence). The CDR3 runs to 14 residues. Trimming at V came to 5 bases and at J to 4 bases, leaving 5 bases not matched to a gene. Written as DNA, the CDR3 is TGTGCCAGTAGTCTCGGACAGGGGTCCACTGAAGCTTTCTTT. This sequence encodes CASSLGQGSTEAFF.

This sequence joins TRBV30 and TRBJ1-6; possibly TRBD1 for D (6 bases). The V end was cut by 0 bases, the J end by 10 bases, with 10 bases between. Germline assignment: CDR1 GTSNPN and CDR2 SVGIG (reference sequence). The CDR3 covers 13 residues. The CDR3 region is CAWSVQGRSPLHF. The CDR3 coding sequence is TGTGCCTGGAGTGTACAGGGTCGATCACCCCTCCACTTT.

V is TRBV30 and J is TRBJ2-2; D call uncertain. Trimming removed 3 bases from V and 1 base from J, with 12 bases in between. Per the germline V gene, CDR1 is GTSNPN and CDR2 is SVGIG (reference sequence). The CDR3 extends over 15 amino acids. As DNA, the CDR3 is TGTGCCTGGAGGAGATTCTCCGGGAACACCGGGGAGCTGTTTTTT. This sequence encodes CAWRRFSGNTGELFF.

V usage is TRBV19 and J usage is TRBJ1-5; no definite D call. Trimming stripped 2 bases from V and 3 bases from J, with 11 bases between. Germline assignment: CDR1 LNHDA and CDR2 SQIVND (reference sequence). This CDR3 has 15 amino acids. CDR3 coding DNA: TGTGCCAGTAGTATATCCCCGGGTTTCAATCAGCCCCAGCATTTT. It is translated as CASSISPGFNQPQHF.